The T cell receptor beta chain described here comes from a study of blood T cell repertoires in COVID-19. For the study at large: The United States, Italy and Spain were the sources of the acute and convalescent COVID-19 samples. T cells, B-cell-depleted T cells, or PBMCs supplied cDNA or gDNA.

Methods used by the authors: Estimation of nucleated cell counts was performed using reference gene primer amplification. The assay was immunoSEQ multiplex PCR, and TCRdb's table has in-frame clones only and misses some. V, J and clone size were drawn from that table, and D and trimming were deduced from the DNA. The sample contains roughly 140,000 clones, around three quarters of which appear only once. V lost 0 bases to trimming and J lost 7 bases, with 10 bases between them. The CDR3 sequence is 13 residues long. CDR1 is SGHRS and CDR2 is YFSETQ in the germline V gene. This chain connects TRBV5-1 to TRBJ2-5; D not certain. The clonotype originates from a man aged 60-69 years with acute or convalescent COVID-19. The sequencing input was peripheral blood. CDR3 in DNA: TGCGCCAGCAGCTTGGGTGGTTCCGGGACCCAGTACTTC. Encoded protein: CASSLGGSGTQYF. Drawing the rest from reference TRBV5-1 and TRBJ2-5, the complete variable domain is KAGVTQTPRYLIKTRGQQVTLSCSPISGHRSVSWYQQTPGQGLQFLFEYFSETQRNKGNFPGRFSGRQFSNSRSEMNVSTLELGDSALYLCASSLGGSGTQYFGPGTRLLVL.